This TCR beta chain is drawn from a study of identical twins. TCRdb re-called the 5' RACE reads with MiXCR, one entry per CDR3 protein. Counted here are about 240,000 distinct CDR3 sequences, under 12% occurring once; the ten biggest clones make up 10%. The CDR3 runs 14 residues. In germline, CDR1 is MGHRA, CDR2 YSYEKL. The junction had 11 bases not matched to a gene; V was cut back by 4 bases and J by 11 bases. In regard to this clonotype: A much larger clone differs by one base, so this may be a read error.

Source material: memory T cells sorted from blood. This TCR was recovered from a man aged 50 to 59 in good health. V is TRBV4-1 and J is TRBJ2-1; TRBD2 matches at 7 bases. As DNA, the CDR3 is TGCGCCAGCAGCCCGGGCGGGAGAATACATAAGCAGTTCTTC. It translates to CASSPGGRIHKQFF.